This paragraph reports one T cell receptor beta chain. This entry is derived from a study of blood T cell repertoires in COVID-19. CDR1 and CDR2 (germline): MNHEY, SVGAGI. CDR3 size: 13 residues. Trimming stripped 0 bases from V and 7 bases from J, with 9 bases between. Authors' methods: Estimation of nucleated cell counts relied on the amplification of reference gene primers. The protocol was immunoSEQ multiplex PCR, while the TCRdb copy is restricted to in-frame clones and leaves out a portion. The D gene and trimming were derived from the DNA, and the V and J assignments and clone size from that table. The sample lists approximately 75,000 clones, around 80% occurring once.

This sequence originates from a woman older than 75 with acute or convalescent COVID-19. Sequenced input: peripheral blood. The chain links TRBV6-5 to TRBJ1-2; D not resolved. CDR3 sequence (DNA): TGTGCCAGCAGTTACTCGTATCGCGGTGGCTACACCTTC. It yields the protein CASSYSYRGGYTF.